The sequence of this T cell receptor (beta chain) was determined in a study of blood T cell repertoires in COVID-19. Whole-study context: Sites in the United States, Italy and Spain provided acute and convalescent COVID-19 samples. In each case, the material was cDNA or gDNA derived from T cells, B-cell-depleted T cells, or PBMCs.

Original processing methods: Reference gene primer amplification in the assay estimated nucleated cell counts. Profiled with immunoSEQ multiplex PCR; TCRdb holds only in-frame clones, not every one. V and J calls and clone size are given by that table; D and trimming were obtained from the DNA. The sample consists of about 250,000 clones, about 90% of them appearing once. Input material: peripheral blood. The sequence was collected from a man aged 80 or over with acute or convalescent COVID-19.

Here the CDR3 reads CASSYSEAQPQHF. The CDR3 coding sequence is TGTGCCAGCAGTTACTCGGAGGCTCAGCCCCAGCATTTT. V is TRBV6-2 or TRBV6-3 and J is TRBJ1-5; no firm D call. The germline V gene has CDR1 MNHEY and CDR2 SVGEGT. This CDR3 comprises 13 residues. Trimming pared 0 bases from V and 6 bases from J, leaving 6 bases between.